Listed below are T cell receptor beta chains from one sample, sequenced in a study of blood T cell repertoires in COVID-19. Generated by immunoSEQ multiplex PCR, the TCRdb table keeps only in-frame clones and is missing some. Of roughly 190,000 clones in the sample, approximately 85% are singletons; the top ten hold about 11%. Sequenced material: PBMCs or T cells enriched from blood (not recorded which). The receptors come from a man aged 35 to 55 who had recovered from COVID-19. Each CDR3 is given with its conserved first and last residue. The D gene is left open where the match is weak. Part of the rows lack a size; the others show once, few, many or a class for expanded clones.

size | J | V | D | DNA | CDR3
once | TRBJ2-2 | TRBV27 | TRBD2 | TGTGCCAGCAGTCTGGGGACTAGCGGGGTAGGGGAGCTGTTTTTT | CASSLGTSGVGELFF
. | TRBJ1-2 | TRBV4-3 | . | TGCGCCAGCAGCCAAGTCGTATCCCAGGGACTCTATGGCTACACCTTC | CASSQVVSQGLYGYTF
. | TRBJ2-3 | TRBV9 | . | TGTGCCAGCAGCCCCCGGCAGGTGGACACAGATACGCAGTATTTT | CASSPRQVDTDTQYF
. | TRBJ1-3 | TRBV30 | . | TGTGGGAGGAAGGGTCCTGGAAACACCATATATTTT | CGRKGPGNTIYF
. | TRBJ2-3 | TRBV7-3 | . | TGTGCCAGCAGCTCCCCAACGGGGAGCACAGATACGCAGTATTTT | CASSSPTGSTDTQYF
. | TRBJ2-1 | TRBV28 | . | TGTGCCAGCAGCCCCTACAGCGAGCAGTTCTTC | CASSPYSEQFF
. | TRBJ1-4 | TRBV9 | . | TGTGCCAGCACACCCGGGACACCTCTCTCCCAGGGTGGGAAACTGTTTTTT | CASTPGTPLSQGGKLFF
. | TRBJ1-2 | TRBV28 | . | TGTGCCAGCAGTTTAGTCAGGGAGGACTATGGCTACACCTTC | CASSLVREDYGYTF
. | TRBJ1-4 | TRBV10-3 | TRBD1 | TGTGCCATCAGTGAAACGACAGGGGTCGAGGAAAAACTGTTTTTT | CAISETTGVEEKLFF
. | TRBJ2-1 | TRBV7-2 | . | TGTGCCAGCAGCCAGGGCAATGAGCAGTTCTTC | CASSQGNEQFF
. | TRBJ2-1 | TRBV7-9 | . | TGTGCCAGCAGCTTAGCGACCTCTGCAGGGGAGCAGTTCTTC | CASSLATSAGEQFF
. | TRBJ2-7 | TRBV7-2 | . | TGTGCCAGCAGCGCCTACAGCTCCTACGAGCAGTACTTC | CASSAYSSYEQYF
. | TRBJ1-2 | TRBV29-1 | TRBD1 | TGCAGCGTGACCGGGACAGCTAACTATGGCTACACCTTC | CSVTGTANYGYTF
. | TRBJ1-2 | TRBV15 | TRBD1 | TGTGCCACCAGCAGAGCATTAACAGGGGTAGGAAACTATGGCTACACCTTC | CATSRALTGVGNYGYTF
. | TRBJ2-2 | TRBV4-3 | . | TGCGCCAGCAGCCAATACAGGGCCGGGGAGCTGTTTTTT | CASSQYRAGELFF
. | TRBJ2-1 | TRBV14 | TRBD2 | TGTGCCAGCAGCCAAGGAAAAAGGCGGGAGCAAAAAAATGAGCAGTTCTTC | CASSQGKRREQKNEQFF
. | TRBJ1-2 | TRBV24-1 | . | TGTGCCACCAGTGATGGGGCAGACTATGGCTACACCTTC | CATSDGADYGYTF
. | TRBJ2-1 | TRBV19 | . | TGTGCCAGTAGTTGGGGAGTAGCGAGCTTCAATGAGCAGTTCTTC | CASSWGVASFNEQFF
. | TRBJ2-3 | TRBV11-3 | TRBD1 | TGTGCCAGCAGCTTTGGACAGGGTGCAGATACGCAGTATTTT | CASSFGQGADTQYF
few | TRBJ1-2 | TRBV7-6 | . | TGTGCCAGCAGCTTAGAGCAAGTCGGGGGCTACACCTTC | CASSLEQVGGYTF
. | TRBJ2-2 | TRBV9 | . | TGTGCCCCCCGGCGGCGCCCTGAGCTGTTTTTT | CAPRRRPELFF
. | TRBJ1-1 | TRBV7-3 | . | TGTGCCAGCAGCTTTGTCGAGAGCACTGAAGCTTTCTTT | CASSFVESTEAFF
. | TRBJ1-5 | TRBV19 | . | TGTGCCAGTAGTAATCAGGACAGACTTGATCAGCCCCAGCATTTT | CASSNQDRLDQPQHF
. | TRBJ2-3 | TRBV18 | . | TGTGCCAGCTCGCCAACGGCGGACTACACAGATACGCAGTATTTT | CASSPTADYTDTQYF
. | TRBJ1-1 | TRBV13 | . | TGTGCCAGCAGCCCGGGAACTGAAGCTTTCTTT | CASSPGTEAFF
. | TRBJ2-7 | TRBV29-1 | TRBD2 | TGCAGCGTCAACGGACTAGCGACTTCCTACGAGCAGTACTTC | CSVNGLATSYEQYF
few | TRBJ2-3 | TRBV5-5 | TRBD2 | TGTGCCAGCAGCCCTCAGCGGGAGGTCACAGATACGCAGTATTTT | CASSPQREVTDTQYF
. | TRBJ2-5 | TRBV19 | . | TGTGCCAGTAGTATGCGGCAGTCCCAAGAGACCCAGTACTTC | CASSMRQSQETQYF
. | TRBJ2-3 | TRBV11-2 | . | TGTGCCAGCAGCTTAACGGGGTTTCGGACAGATACGCAGTATTTT | CASSLTGFRTDTQYF
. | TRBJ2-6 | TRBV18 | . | TGTGCCAGCTCACCACCGAAATGGGCATACTCTGGGGCCAACGTCCTGACTTTC | CASSPPKWAYSGANVLTF
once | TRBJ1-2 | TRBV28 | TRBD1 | TGTGCCAGCAGTGTCCCGGGACAGGGGGTTGTAGACTATGGCTACACCTTC | CASSVPGQGVVDYGYTF
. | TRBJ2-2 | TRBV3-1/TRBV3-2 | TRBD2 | TGTGCCAGCAGCCAATCTTACGGCGGGGGACTAGATTACACCGGGGAGCTGTTTTTT | CASSQSYGGGLDYTGELFF
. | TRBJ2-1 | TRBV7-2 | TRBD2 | TGTGCCAGCAGCTTAGGGACGGGAGGGGAGGGTGAGCAGTTCTTC | CASSLGTGGEGEQFF
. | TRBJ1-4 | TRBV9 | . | TGTGCCAGCAGCGAGGGAGGGGATCATGAAAAACTGTTTTTT | CASSEGGDHEKLFF
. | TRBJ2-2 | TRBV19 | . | TGTGCCAGTAGTTGGGAGCGAAACACCGGGGAGCTGTTTTTT | CASSWERNTGELFF
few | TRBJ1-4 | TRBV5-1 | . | TGCGCCAGCAGTACCGAGAGCAGGGGAGAAAAACTGTTTTTT | CASSTESRGEKLFF
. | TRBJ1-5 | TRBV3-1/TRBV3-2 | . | TGTGCCAGCAGCCAACAGTTCAATCAGCCCCAGCATTTT | CASSQQFNQPQHF
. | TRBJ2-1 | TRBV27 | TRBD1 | TGTGCCAGCAGCCCTTACGGCCCGGCCACAAGACAGGGGTATGAGCAGTTCTTC | CASSPYGPATRQGYEQFF
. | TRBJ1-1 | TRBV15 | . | TGTGCCACCAGCAGAGAGGACCGCAGGGTCGGAGCTTTCTTT | CATSREDRRVGAFF
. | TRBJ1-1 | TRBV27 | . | TGTGCCAGCAGGAACCTAGGGGCGGGACTGACGAACACTGAAGCTTTCTTT | CASRNLGAGLTNTEAFF
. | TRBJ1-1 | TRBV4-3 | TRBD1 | TGCGCCAGCAGCCCCGACAGGGTTCAGGACACTGAAGCTTTCTTT | CASSPDRVQDTEAFF
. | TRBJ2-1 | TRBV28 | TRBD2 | TGTGCCAGCAGACAACTTGCGGGACTAGCGGGTTACAATGAGCAGTTCTTC | CASRQLAGLAGYNEQFF
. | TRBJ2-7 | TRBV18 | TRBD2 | TGTGCCAGCTCACCAACCACTAGCGGGAGTTACGAGCAGTACTTC | CASSPTTSGSYEQYF
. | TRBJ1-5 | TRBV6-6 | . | TGTGCCAGCAGTTACTCACAGGCCAATCAGCCCCAGCATTTT | CASSYSQANQPQHF
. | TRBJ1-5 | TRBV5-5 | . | TGTGCCAGCAGCTTTACGGATCAGCCCCAGCATTTT | CASSFTDQPQHF
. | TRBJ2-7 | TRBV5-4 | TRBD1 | TGTGCCAGCCGGGACAGGGACTCCTACGAGCAGTACTTC | CASRDRDSYEQYF
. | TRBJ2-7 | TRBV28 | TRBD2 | TGTGCCAGCACCCCTGCTGCTAGCGGGAGCTACGAGCAGTACTTC | CASTPAASGSYEQYF
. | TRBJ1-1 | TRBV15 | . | TGTGCCACCAGCTCGTACAGGTACACTGAAGCTTTCTTT | CATSSYRYTEAFF
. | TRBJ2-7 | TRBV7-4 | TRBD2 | TGTGCCAGCAGCTTATCGGAGCGGGACTCCTACGAGCAGTACTTC | CASSLSERDSYEQYF
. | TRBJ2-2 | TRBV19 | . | TGTGCCAGTAGGGACTGGCAAGGGTACGGGGAGCTGTTTTTT | CASRDWQGYGELFF